This TCR beta chain was observed in a study of molecular identifiers for immune sequencing clone quantification. Study results and limitations: Clones above 20 RNA copies contained over 98% of effector molecules but under 1% of naive ones.

To note about this clonotype: Its antigen is as yet unknown.

Previously described methods with listed TCR primers produced the bulk TCR libraries. TCRdb re-analysed the PCR reads in MiXCR, keeping a single row per CDR3 protein. The sample lists about 510,000 distinct CDR3 sequences; about 22% were seen once. Each library that profiled naive CD8 cells came from roughly 20,000 to 1,000,000 sorted cells with 10%, 30% or 50% RNA. A CD8+CD4-CCR7+CD45RA+ gate was used to sort naive CD8 T cells. Sequencing was done on a sample of naive CD8+ T cells from blood, with Jurkat cell RNA spiked in. Subset meaning: FACS-sorted CD8+CD4-CCR7+CD45RA+ naive T cells. The receptor comes from a human donor in good health. Some libraries in this study had Jurkat cell RNA spiked in.

CDR3 sequence (DNA): TGCAGCGTGAGAACAGGGTCAGGCTACGAGCAGTACTTC. Amino acid sequence: CSVRTGSGYEQYF. The genes are TRBV29-1 and TRBJ2-7, with D perhaps TRBD1 (6 bases). Between the trimmed V and J ends, which lost 6 bases and 3 bases, there was a span of 15 bases. Looked up from germline, CDR1 is SQVTM and CDR2 is ANQGSEA. The CDR3 length is 13 residues.